This record concerns one T cell receptor beta chain sequence. As yet, its antigen is unknown. Sequencing relied on a cDNA template that was reverse transcribed from extracted RNA. Using immunoSEQ multiplex PCR, the repertoire was profiled, and TCRdb retains in-frame clones only, with some absent. The repertoire has about 140,000 clones, 40% to 55% of them found once; the top ten carry 0.8% to 1%. This specimen comes from a study of CD8+ T cells in alopecia areata. Study observations and caveats: Besides other cells, scalp samples also yield sequences of resident alphabeta T cells from normal skin.

The CDR3 is 16 residues long. The germline V gene has CDR1 GTSNPN and CDR2 SVGIG (reference sequence). Trimming stripped 2 bases from V and 7 bases from J, with 24 bases between. The input for sequencing was CD4+ T cells sorted from blood, taken at week 0. The chain recombines TRBV30 with TRBJ2-7, with D tentatively TRBD2 (6 bases). The sequence derives from a human donor with alopecia areata. CDR3 in amino acids: CAWSQKPGLGRREQYF. As DNA, the CDR3 is TGTGCCTGGAGTCAAAAACCGGGCCTGGGGAGGAGAGAGCAGTACTTC.